The clone carrying this TCR beta chain was detected a few times. Its antigen remains unidentified. Germline CDR1 MNHEY, CDR2 SMNVEV (reference sequence). The CDR3 runs 13 residues. The V end was cut by 6 bases, the J end by 3 bases, with 11 bases between. The data were obtained in a study of naive and memory T cell subsets. Findings and limits, study-wide: The RNA method is potentially sensitive to activation and differentiation changes.

The library had UMIs added by 3' ligation of an oligonucleotide to TCR cDNA. Whole blood, 2.5 ml, came from adult healthy volunteers. Input was about 1 to 1,100 ng of DNase-treated total RNA without cell sorting. Four PCR rounds used nested alpha and beta constant region primers plus the SP2 primer. Reverse transcription of blood and skin TCR RNA was primed at alpha and beta constant regions. MiXCR was run by TCRdb on the 5' RACE reads, yielding one entry per CDR3 protein. The sample records approximately 32,000 distinct CDR3 sequences, 16% being singletons. The receptor was derived from a female donor in good health. V is TRBV27 and J is TRBJ1-1, with D uncertain. The CDR3 nucleotides are TGTGCCAGCAGGTGGGGTAAGGACACTGAAGCTTTCTTT. Its translation is CASRWGKDTEAFF.